This TCR beta chain was retrieved from a study of blood T cell repertoires in COVID-19. Study in general: T cells, B-cell-depleted T cells, or PBMCs provided the cDNA or gDNA that served as material.

In the original workflow: Using reference gene primer amplification, nucleated cell counts were estimated. TCRdb's table, derived via immunoSEQ multiplex PCR, lists solely in-frame clones and lacks some. V and J calls and clone size are given by that table; D and trimming were obtained from the DNA. The sample consists of about 94,000 clones, around 82% of them appearing once. The CDR3 contains 14 residues. CDR1 is SGDLS, CDR2 YYNGEE, per germline. With V trimmed by 5 bases and J by 9 bases, 6 bases remained unmatched. Sequenced input: peripheral blood. The TCR comes from a man aged 60 to 69 with acute or convalescent COVID-19. The chain links TRBV9 to TRBJ2-2; TRBD2 aligns across 11 bases. This chain's CDR3 is CASRSASGGRELFF. The DNA of the CDR3 is TGTGCCAGCAGATCCGCTAGCGGGGGGAGGGAGCTGTTTTTT.